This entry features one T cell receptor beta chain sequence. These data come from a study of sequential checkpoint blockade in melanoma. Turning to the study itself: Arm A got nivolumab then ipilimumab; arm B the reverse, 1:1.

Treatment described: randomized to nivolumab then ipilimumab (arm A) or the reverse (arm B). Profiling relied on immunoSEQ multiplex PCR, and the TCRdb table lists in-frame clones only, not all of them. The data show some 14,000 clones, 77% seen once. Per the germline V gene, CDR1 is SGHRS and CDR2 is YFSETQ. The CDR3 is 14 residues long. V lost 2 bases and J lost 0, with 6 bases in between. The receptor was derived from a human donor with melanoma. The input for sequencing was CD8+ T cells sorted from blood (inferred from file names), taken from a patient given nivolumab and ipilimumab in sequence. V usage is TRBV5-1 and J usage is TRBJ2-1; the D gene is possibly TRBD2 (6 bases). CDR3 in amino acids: CASSFGSSYNEQFF. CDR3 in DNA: TGCGCCAGCAGCTTCGGGAGCTCCTACAATGAGCAGTTCTTC.